The 8 T cell receptor beta chains below all came from one sample that was sequenced in a study of blood T cells in healthy people across ages. It was with a sample-barcoded 5' primer and a J-beta primer mix that a second PCR of roughly 7 to 12 cycles was run. From the 5' RACE reads, TCRdb called clonotypes with MiXCR, one entry per CDR3 protein. The data contain about 780,000 distinct CDR3 sequences, 46% of them seen just once; the ten biggest clones take up 15% to 20%. Sequencing was performed on blood. These receptors were collected from a man at least 80 years old in good health.

In its sample, this clonotype was seen once. The rearrangement uses TRBV10-3 and TRBJ2-1, with D possibly called TRBD1 or TRBD2 (7 bases each). V lost 7 bases to trimming and J lost 4 bases, with 14 bases between them. The CDR3 spans 14 residues. Germline-derived CDR1 and CDR2 are ENHRY and SYGVKD. The CDR3 nucleotides are TGTGCCATCACAGGGGGGGCCGTATACAATGAGCAGTTCTTC. Its protein product is CAITGGAVYNEQFF.

In nucleotides, the CDR3 is TGTGCCAGCAGCTTGGTGGGCGCCTCAAATTCACCCCTCCACTTT. Translated: CASSLVGASNSPLHF. The chain links TRBV7-9 to TRBJ1-6; no reliable D call. Trimming shortened V by 3 bases and J by 7 bases, and 13 bases separated the two germline ends. CDR3 length: 15 amino acids. Germline values: CDR1 SEHNR, CDR2 FQNEAQ (reference sequence).

The chain couples TRBV7-2 to TRBJ1-4; perhaps TRBD1 as D (5 bases). This CDR3 region has 14 residues. From germline, CDR1 is SGHTA and CDR2 FQGNSA. Deletions cut 2 bases from V and 7 bases from J, with 11 bases between. CDR3 DNA sequence: TGTGCCAGCAGCTTATGGGGCGGGGGTGAAAAACTGTTTTTT. It specifies CASSLWGGGEKLFF.

This sequence joins TRBV28 and TRBJ2-2; D not resolved. This CDR3 has 12 amino acids. Trimming shortened V by 5 bases and J by 6 bases, and 7 bases separated the two germline ends. The germline gives CDR1 MDHEN, CDR2 SYDVKM. The CDR3 bases are TGTGCCAGCAGTCCCTTGGCCGGGGAGCTGTTTTTT. Translation gives CASSPLAGELFF.

This clonotype was recorded a few times. The chain links TRBV7-2 to TRBJ1-2, with D possibly TRBD1 on 5 matching bases. Germline CDR1 is SGHTA and CDR2 is FQGNSA. The CDR3 sequence is 15 residues long. Trimming removed 5 bases at V and 8 bases at J, with 21 bases between. CDR3 sequence reads: CASSPAGRTSGGYTF. The CDR3 nucleotides read TGTGCCAGCAGCCCGGCGGGGCGAACCTCCGGGGGCTACACCTTC.

The chain recombines TRBV4-1 with TRBJ1-5; maybe TRBD1 (5 bases). The V gene lost 4 bases and the J gene lost 9 bases, with 10 bases spanning the gap. This CDR3 has 12 amino acids. CDR1 MGHRA and CDR2 YSYEKL come from the germline V gene. Written as DNA, the CDR3 is TGCGCCAGCAGCCTACGGGGGGGGCCCCAGCATTTT. This gives the protein CASSLRGGPQHF.

This clonotype was counted at least ten times. This chain's CDR3 is CASSPGAGLAFVYYEQYF. The CDR3 bases are TGTGCCAGCAGCCCCGGTGCGGGACTAGCTTTCGTCTACTACGAGCAGTACTTC. This sequence joins TRBV7-8 and TRBJ2-7; TRBD2 agrees at 9 bases. Trimming removed 5 bases from V and 3 bases from J; junction bases left unmatched: 17. This CDR3 contains 18 residues. CDR1 is SGHVS and CDR2 is FQNEAQ in the germline V gene.

The rearrangement joins TRBV6-5 to TRBJ1-2, with 9 bases identical to TRBD1. In germline, CDR1 is MNHEY, CDR2 SVGAGI. The CDR3 loop spans 15 amino acids. V trimming: 5 bases; J trimming: 4 bases; junction bases outside the gene matches: 8. For the CDR3, the DNA is TGTGCCAGCAGTCCCGAGGGACAGGGACGCTATGGCTACACCTTC. Translated, it gives CASSPEGQGRYGYTF.